The sequence of this T cell receptor (beta chain) was determined in a study of cytomegalovirus exposure and HLA in healthy donors. Study-wide points: There were some 150 TCR beta chains listed as cytomegalovirus-associated. It was reported that TCR beta sequences correctly inferred the HLA-A and HLA-B alleles for most subjects. It was shown in a later analysis that HLA-associated TCR beta chains were more clonally expanded than other, equally common chains. Later, TCR association rates were found to vary by HLA locus, highest for DRB1 and lowest for HLA-C.

In the PCR, 60 Vbeta and 13 Jbeta primers were used. Sequencing used immunoSEQ multiplex PCR; TCRdb keeps in-frame clones, though not all of them. This sample carries some 170,000 clones, around 80% of them seen once, and the ten largest clones take more than 9.5%. In regard to this clone: What it recognizes is unknown.

Trimming left V 1 base short and J 7 bases short, with 14 bases between. The CDR3 length is 14 residues. The germline V gene encodes CDR1 SGHAT and CDR2 FQNNGV. The source of this sequence is a man aged 18 to 29 in good health and CMV-seropositive. This rearrangement joins TRBV11-2 to TRBJ2-7; D is undetermined. The sequenced sample consisted of PBMCs. The DNA of the CDR3 is TGTGCCAGCAGCTTAGGCTTCAGAGGTTCGGAGCAGTACTTC. Its translation: CASSLGFRGSEQYF.